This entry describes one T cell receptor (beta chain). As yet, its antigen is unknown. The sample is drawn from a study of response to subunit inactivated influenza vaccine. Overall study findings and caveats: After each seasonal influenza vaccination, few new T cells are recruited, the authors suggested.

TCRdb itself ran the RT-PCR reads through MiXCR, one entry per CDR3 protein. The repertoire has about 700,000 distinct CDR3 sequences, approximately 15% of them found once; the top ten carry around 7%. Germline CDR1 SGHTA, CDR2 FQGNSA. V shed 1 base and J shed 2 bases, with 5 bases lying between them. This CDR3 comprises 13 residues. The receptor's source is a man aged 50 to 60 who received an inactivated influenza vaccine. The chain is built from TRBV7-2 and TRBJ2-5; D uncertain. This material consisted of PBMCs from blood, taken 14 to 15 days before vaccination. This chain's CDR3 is CASSLGMQETQYF. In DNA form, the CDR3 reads TGTGCCAGCAGCTTAGGGATGCAAGAGACCCAGTACTTC.